These 8 T cell receptor beta chains came from one sample sequenced in a study of T cells in Graves' hyperthyroidism and ophthalmopathy. RNA transcripts were the template for amplifying TCR beta CDR3 regions. When the TCR CDR3 underwent first-round RT-PCR, the HTBI primer set was used. TCRdb reanalysed the multiplex PCR reads using MiXCR and keeps one entry per CDR3 protein. The data hold around 390,000 distinct CDR3 sequences, with roughly 15% observed a single time. The sample comprised blood. These receptors were collected from a woman aged 30 to 39 with Graves' ophthalmopathy.

In its sample, this clonotype was seen a few times. The chain has TRBV7-8 and TRBJ2-6; 9 positions match TRBD1. V lost 3 bases and J lost 0; bases outside the gene matches: 9. This CDR3 region has 19 residues. Germline values: CDR1 SGHVS, CDR2 FQNEAQ. CDR3 sequence (DNA): TGTGCCAGCAGCTTCTCCACAGGGGGCGCCCACTCTGGGGCCAACGTCCTGACTTTC. Amino acid sequence: CASSFSTGGAHSGANVLTF. Full variable domain (remainder filled in from reference TRBV7-8 and TRBJ2-6): GAGVSQSPRYKVAKRGQDVALRCDPISGHVSLFWYQQALGQGPEFLTYFQNEAQLDKSGLPSDRFFAERPEGSVSTLKIQRTQQEDSAVYLCASSFSTGGAHSGANVLTFGAGSRLTVL.

In regard to this clonotype: A read error may explain this, as a much larger clone is one base away. The V call is TRBV20-1, the J call TRBJ1-4, with TRBD1 matching over 8 bases. CDR3 length: 13 residues. Germline V gene lookup returns CDR1 DFQATT and CDR2 SNEGSKA (reference sequence). CDR3 bases: TGCGGTGCTATGACAGGGGAAAGGGAAAAACTGTTTTTT. It encodes CGAMTGEREKLFF.

This clonotype was seen repeatedly, ten times or more. The rearrangement uses TRBV28 and TRBJ2-7; D unclear. The CDR3 is 13 residues long. Trimming shortened V by 4 bases and J by 0 bases, and 7 bases separated the two germline ends. The germline gives CDR1 MDHEN, CDR2 SYDVKM. Written as DNA, the CDR3 is TGTGCCAGCAGTTACAGCTTCTCCTACGAGCAGTACTTC. Its protein is CASSYSFSYEQYF.

This chain connects TRBV5-6 to TRBJ1-2; 8 nucleotides agree with TRBD1. CDR1 is SGHDT, CDR2 YYEEEE, per germline. V lost 4 bases, J lost 4 bases, and 9 bases stayed unmatched. The CDR3 loop spans 15 amino acids. The CDR3 loop is CASSEPDREVYGYTF. In DNA form, the CDR3 reads TGTGCCAGCAGCGAACCGGACAGGGAGGTCTATGGCTACACCTTC.

This clonotype was counted many times. This chain joins TRBV5-1 and TRBJ2-2, with 11 bases that match TRBD2. CDR3 size: 16 residues. The V and J ends lost 0 bases and 5 bases, in that order; junction bases with no gene match: 3. Germline assignment: CDR1 SGHRS and CDR2 YFSETQ. In DNA form, the CDR3 reads TGCGCCAGCAGCTTGGGACTAGCGGGGAGAACCGGGGAGCTGTTTTTT. Translated: CASSLGLAGRTGELFF.

The sample holds one count of this clonotype. The genes are TRBV2 and TRBJ2-7, with 10 bases lining up with TRBD2. The CDR3 runs 13 residues. Germline-derived CDR1 and CDR2 are SNHLY and FYNNEI. The V gene end was trimmed by 6 bases and the J gene end by 1 base; junction bases not matched to a gene: 0. DNA for the CDR3: TGTGCCAGCAGGGGACTAGCGTCCTACGAGCAGTACTTC. As protein: CASRGLASYEQYF.

This clonotype was observed at least ten times. This chain links TRBV7-2 with TRBJ1-5; D might be TRBD1 (6 bases). Trimming stripped 6 bases from V and 12 bases from J, with 18 bases between. CDR1 is SGHTA, CDR2 FQGNSA, per germline. This CDR3 comprises 13 residues. The CDR3 nucleotides read TGTGCCAGCAGAAGCGGGACACGGGAGGTCCAGCATTTT. It codes for CASRSGTREVQHF.

This clonotype was recorded at least ten times. The chain employs TRBV20-1 and TRBJ2-2; 7 bases map to TRBD1. V shed 2 bases and J 5 bases; nucleotides not matched to a gene: 5. Germline CDR1 and CDR2: DFQATT and SNEGSKA (reference sequence). The CDR3 has 14 residues. The CDR3 DNA is TGCAGTGCTAGACAGGGGGTAAAGACCGGGGAGCTGTTTTTT. It codes for CSARQGVKTGELFF.